The 2 T cell receptor beta chains presented below share a single source sample, sequenced in a study of spatial heterogeneity in lung cancer. MiXCR, run by TCRdb on the 5' RACE reads, gives a single entry per CDR3 protein. This sample has roughly 1,400 distinct CDR3 sequences; less than 15% occur once, and the top ten carry approximately 16%. Time point meaning: sample taken at primary tumor resection. The material sequenced was normal lung tissue next to the tumor, taken at surgery. The origin of the receptors is a male donor with early-stage non-small cell lung cancer.

The chain combines TRBV10-3 with TRBJ2-3; TRBD2 is a possible D gene (5 bases). This CDR3 is 15 amino acids long. CDR1 is ENHRY and CDR2 is SYGVKD in the germline V gene. Trimming pared 3 bases from V and 2 bases from J, leaving 12 bases between. This chain's CDR3 is CAISDGISNTDTQYF. In DNA, the CDR3 is TGTGCCATCAGTGACGGGATTTCAAACACAGATACGCAGTATTTT.

Relative to its sample, this clonotype is medium-sized. The V and J genes are TRBV29-1 and TRBJ2-2; tentatively, D is TRBD1 (5 bases). Trimming took 5 bases from V and 3 from J, leaving 19 bases between them. The CDR3 totals 16 residues. Looked up from germline, CDR1 is SQVTM and CDR2 is ANQGSEA. The CDR3 nucleotides are TGCAGCGTTACCGCATCCCATCAGGGCCACACCGGGGAGCTGTTTTTT. This sequence encodes CSVTASHQGHTGELFF.